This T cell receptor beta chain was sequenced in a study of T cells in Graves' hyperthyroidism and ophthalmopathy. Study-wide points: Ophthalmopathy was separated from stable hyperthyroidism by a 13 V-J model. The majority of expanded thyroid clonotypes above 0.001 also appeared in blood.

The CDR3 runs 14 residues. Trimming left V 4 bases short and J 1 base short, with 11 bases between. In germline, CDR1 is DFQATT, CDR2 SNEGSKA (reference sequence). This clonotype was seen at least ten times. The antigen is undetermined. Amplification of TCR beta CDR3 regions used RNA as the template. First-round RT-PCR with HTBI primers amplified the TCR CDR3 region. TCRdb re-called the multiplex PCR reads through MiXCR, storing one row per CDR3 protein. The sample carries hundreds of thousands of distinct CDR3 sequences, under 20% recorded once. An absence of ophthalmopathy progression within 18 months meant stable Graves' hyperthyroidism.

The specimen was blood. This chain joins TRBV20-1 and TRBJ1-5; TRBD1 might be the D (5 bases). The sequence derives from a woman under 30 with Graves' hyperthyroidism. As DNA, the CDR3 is TGCAGTGCTACTCTCCGGGACAGCAATCAGCCCCAGCATTTT. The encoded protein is CSATLRDSNQPQHF.